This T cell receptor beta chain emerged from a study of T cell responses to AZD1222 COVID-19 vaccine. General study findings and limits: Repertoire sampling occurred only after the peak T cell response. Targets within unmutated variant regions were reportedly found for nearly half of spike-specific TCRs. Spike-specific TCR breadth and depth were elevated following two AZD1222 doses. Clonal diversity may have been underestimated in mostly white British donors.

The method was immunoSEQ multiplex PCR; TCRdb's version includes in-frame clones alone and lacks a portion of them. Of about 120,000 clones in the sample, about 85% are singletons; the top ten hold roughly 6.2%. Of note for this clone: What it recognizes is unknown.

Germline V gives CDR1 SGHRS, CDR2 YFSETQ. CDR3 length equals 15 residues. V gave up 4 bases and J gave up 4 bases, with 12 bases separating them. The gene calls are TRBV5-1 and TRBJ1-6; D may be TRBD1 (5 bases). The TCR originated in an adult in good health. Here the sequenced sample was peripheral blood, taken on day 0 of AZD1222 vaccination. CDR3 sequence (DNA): TGCGCCAGCAGCCAAGGGACGGTGTATAATTCACCCCTCCACTTT. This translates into CASSQGTVYNSPLHF.